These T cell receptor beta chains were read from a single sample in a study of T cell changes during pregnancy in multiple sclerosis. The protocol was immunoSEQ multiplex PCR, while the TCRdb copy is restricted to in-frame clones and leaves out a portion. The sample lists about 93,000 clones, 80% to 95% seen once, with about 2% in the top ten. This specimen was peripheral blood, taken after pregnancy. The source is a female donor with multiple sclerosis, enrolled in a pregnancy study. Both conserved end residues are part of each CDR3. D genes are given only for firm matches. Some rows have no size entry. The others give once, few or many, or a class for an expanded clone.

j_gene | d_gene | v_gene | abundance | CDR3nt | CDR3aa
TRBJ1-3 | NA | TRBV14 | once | TGTGCCAGCAGCCCGCGGGTTTACGCGTCTGGAAACACCATATATTTT | CASSPRVYASGNTIYF
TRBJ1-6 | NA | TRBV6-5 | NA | TGTGCCAGCAGGGGGGGGTTTTCAAATTCACCCCTCCACTTT | CASRGGFSNSPLHF
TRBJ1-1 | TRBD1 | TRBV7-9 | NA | TGTGCCAGCAGCTTAGAGGGGGCCGACACTGAAGCTTTCTTT | CASSLEGADTEAFF
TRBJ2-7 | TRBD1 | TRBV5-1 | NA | TGCGCCAGCAGCTTGGGGGACAGGGAAGGAGGAGAGCAGTACTTC | CASSLGDREGGEQYF
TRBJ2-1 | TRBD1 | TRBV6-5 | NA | TGTGCCAGCAGTTACTCGGGACAGGGGTGGTTCTTC | CASSYSGQGWFF
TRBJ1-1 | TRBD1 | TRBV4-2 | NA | TGTGCCAGCAGCCCAAGTTTCAAGACAGGGGACCCGATTCGGGACACTGAAGCTTTCTTT | CASSPSFKTGDPIRDTEAFF
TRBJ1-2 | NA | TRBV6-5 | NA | TGTGCCAGCAGTTACACAAGCGGGGCCGAGAGCTATGGCTACACCTTC | CASSYTSGAESYGYTF
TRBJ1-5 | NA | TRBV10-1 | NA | TGCGCCAGCAGTGAGGCCCCGGGACACGGAAACAATCAGCCCCAGCATTTT | CASSEAPGHGNNQPQHF
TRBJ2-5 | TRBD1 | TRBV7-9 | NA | TGTGCCAGCAGTTGGGGGACAGGGGAAGAGACCCAGTACTTC | CASSWGTGEETQYF
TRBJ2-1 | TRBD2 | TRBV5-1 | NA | TGCGCCAGCAGTATCGCGGCTAGCGGGTTCAATGAGCAGTTCTTC | CASSIAASGFNEQFF
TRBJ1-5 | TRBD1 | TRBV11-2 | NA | TGTGCCAGCAGCTCCTTACCTGGACAGGGAGGTCAGCCCCAGCATTTT | CASSSLPGQGGQPQHF
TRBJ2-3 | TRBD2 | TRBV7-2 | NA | TGTGCCAGCAGCCCCCAGGGAGCGGGGGGGCCCAGCACAGATACGCAGTATTTT | CASSPQGAGGPSTDTQYF
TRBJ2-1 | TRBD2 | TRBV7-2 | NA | TGTGCCAGCAGCGTCGGGGGGACCAACTACAATGAGCAGTTCTTC | CASSVGGTNYNEQFF
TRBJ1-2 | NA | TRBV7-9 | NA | TGTGCCAGCAGCAAGACAGAAGCCTATGGCTACACCTTC | CASSKTEAYGYTF
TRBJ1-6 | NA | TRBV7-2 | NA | TGTGCCAGCAGCTTAGTAGGAGGGGGGGGCGAATATAATTCACCCCTCCACTTT | CASSLVGGGGEYNSPLHF
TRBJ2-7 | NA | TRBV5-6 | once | TGTGCCAGCAGCTGGGGACATCCTTACGAGCAGTACTTC | CASSWGHPYEQYF
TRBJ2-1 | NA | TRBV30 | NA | TGTGCCTGGGGGAGTAATGAGCAGTTCTTC | CAWGSNEQFF
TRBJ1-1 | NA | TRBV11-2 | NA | TGTGCCAGCAGCTTTGTAAGGGAGGGCACTGAAGCTTTCTTT | CASSFVREGTEAFF
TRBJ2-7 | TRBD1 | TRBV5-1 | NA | TGCGCCAGCAGCTTCCTGACAGGGAACTACGAGCAGTACTTC | CASSFLTGNYEQYF
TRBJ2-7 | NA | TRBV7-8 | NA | TGTGCCAGCAGGATAGCGGAATACGAGCAGTACTTC | CASRIAEYEQYF
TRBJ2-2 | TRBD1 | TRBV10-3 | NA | TGTGCCATCAACCGGGACAGGTCGACACACTTGGGGGCCGGGGAGCTGTTTTTT | CAINRDRSTHLGAGELFF
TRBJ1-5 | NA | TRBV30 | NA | TGTGCCTGGAGTTGGAGTGGGGAGGGTAAGCCCCAGCATTTT | CAWSWSGEGKPQHF
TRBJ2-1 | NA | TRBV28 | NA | TGTGCCAGCAGCCTGAGGCGGTCAGGGGAGTTCTTC | CASSLRRSGEFF
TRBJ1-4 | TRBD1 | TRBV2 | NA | TGTGCCAGCAGTTCCATGACAGGGGAGGGAGAAAAACTGTTTTTT | CASSSMTGEGEKLFF
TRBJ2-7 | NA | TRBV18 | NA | TGTGCCAGCTCACCAGATTTGTACCTAGCTAACGAGCAGTACTTC | CASSPDLYLANEQYF
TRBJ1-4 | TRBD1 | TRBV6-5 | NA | TGTGCCAGCAGTTACCTCGGGACAGGGAATGAAAAACTGTTTTTT | CASSYLGTGNEKLFF
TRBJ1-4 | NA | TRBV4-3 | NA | TGCGCCAGCAGCCAAGAGGTCGGGAGGGTGTACGAAAAACTGTTTTTT | CASSQEVGRVYEKLFF
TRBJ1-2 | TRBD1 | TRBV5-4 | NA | TGTGCCAGCAGAGCTCCCCCCGACAGGGAAAGTGGCTACACCTTC | CASRAPPDRESGYTF
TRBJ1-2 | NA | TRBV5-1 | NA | TGCGCCAGCAGCTACGGGACAATGGATGGCTACACCTTC | CASSYGTMDGYTF
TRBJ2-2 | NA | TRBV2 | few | TGTGCCAGCAGTGAAGTATGGGTTAGAGGCACCGGGGAGCTGTTTTTT | CASSEVWVRGTGELFF
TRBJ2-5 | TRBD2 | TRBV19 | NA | TGTGCCAGTACTAAGCGCGGCGGGGGAGAGACCCAGTACTTC | CASTKRGGGETQYF
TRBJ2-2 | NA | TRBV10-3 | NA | TGTGCCATCAGTGCCGCAGGGCGAACCGGGGAGCTGTTTTTT | CAISAAGRTGELFF
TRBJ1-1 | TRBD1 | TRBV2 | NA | TGTGCCAGCAGTGGACAGGGGAACACTGAAGCTTTCTTT | CASSGQGNTEAFF
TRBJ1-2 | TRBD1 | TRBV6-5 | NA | TGTGCCAGCAGTTACTCTACAGGGGGCGGGGGTGGCTACACCTTC | CASSYSTGGGGGYTF
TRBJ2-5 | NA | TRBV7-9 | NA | TGTGCCAGCAGCTTTGACAGAGACCAAGAGACCCAGTACTTC | CASSFDRDQETQYF
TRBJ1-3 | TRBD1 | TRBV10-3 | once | TGTGCCATCAGTGAGTCGAGAGTCGGCCAGGGGGCGAACACCATATATTTT | CAISESRVGQGANTIYF
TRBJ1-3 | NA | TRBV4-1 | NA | TGCGCCAGCAGTATGGGGGCAGGAAACACCATATATTTT | CASSMGAGNTIYF
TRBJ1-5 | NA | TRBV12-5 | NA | TGTGCTAGTGGTTTGGTACCGGGCAATCAGCCCCAGCATTTT | CASGLVPGNQPQHF
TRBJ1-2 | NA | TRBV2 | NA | TGTGCCAGCACTCCCACTGGGCAGAACTATGGCTACACCTTC | CASTPTGQNYGYTF
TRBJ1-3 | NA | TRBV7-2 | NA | TGTGCCAGCAGCTATAACAGGGTGACTGGAAACACCATATATTTT | CASSYNRVTGNTIYF
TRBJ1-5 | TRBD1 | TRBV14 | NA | TGTGCCAGCAGCCAAGATGGGGTGAGCCGGGACAGGGACATGAAGCCCCAGCATTTT | CASSQDGVSRDRDMKPQHF
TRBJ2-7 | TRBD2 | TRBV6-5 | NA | TGTGCCAGCAGAGTACGGCGGGGGGTCTACGAGCAGTACTTC | CASRVRRGVYEQYF
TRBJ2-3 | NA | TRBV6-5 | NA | TGTGCCAGCAGTTACTCGAGTTCGAGCACAGATACGCAGTATTTT | CASSYSSSSTDTQYF
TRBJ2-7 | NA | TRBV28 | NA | TGTGCCAGCAGTTCACGACAGGGGGCTAGCGGGAGGCGAGACTTC | CASSSRQGASGRRDF
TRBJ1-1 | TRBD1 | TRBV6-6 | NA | TGTGCCAGCAGTGAGACAGGGGCCTCCAACACTGAAGCTTTCTTT | CASSETGASNTEAFF
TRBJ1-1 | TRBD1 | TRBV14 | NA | TGTGCCAGCAGCCAAAGCCCCAACGACAGGGGCACTGAAGCTTTCTTT | CASSQSPNDRGTEAFF
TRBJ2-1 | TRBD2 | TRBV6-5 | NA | TGTGCCAGCAGCCGAAGGACTAGCGGGGGCAATGAGCAGTTCTTC | CASSRRTSGGNEQFF
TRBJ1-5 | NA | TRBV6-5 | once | TGTGCCAGCAGCACTGACAGAAATCAGCCCCAGCATTTT | CASSTDRNQPQHF
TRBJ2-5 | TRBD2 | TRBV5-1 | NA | TGCGCCAGCACCCCCCTAGCGGGGTCGGTAGAGACCCAGTACTTC | CASTPLAGSVETQYF
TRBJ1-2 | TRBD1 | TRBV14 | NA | TGTGCCAGCAGCTCCTACAGGGGAGGCTACACCTTC | CASSSYRGGYTF